This TCR beta chain came from a study of monozygotic twins with inflammatory bowel disease. General study findings and limits: Versus healthy twins, IBD patients showed fewer clonotypes shared with others, especially with disease activity. Any single strong signal or clonotype tied to IBD lacked support. Diversity of TCRbeta measured by inverse Simpson was lower in IBD patients than in healthy co-twins. Differing T cell subtypes remained indistinguishable.

On this clonotype itself: Its specificity is not known.

Germline V gives CDR1 SGHNT, CDR2 YYREEE (reference sequence). This CDR3 contains 15 residues. TCRdb re-analyzed the 5' RACE reads; it lists each CDR3 protein once, without DNA. The table counts 190,000 or so distinct CDR3 sequences; around 1.5% lies in the top ten. The specimen sequenced was blood. The gene calls are TRBV5-4 and TRBJ1-2; TCRdb indicates TRBD1, and absent DNA this call remains unverified. This receptor was obtained from a human donor with ulcerative colitis or Crohn's disease, or a healthy co-twin of an affected twin (not recorded which). The CDR3 sequence is CASSLDFVRGFGYTF.